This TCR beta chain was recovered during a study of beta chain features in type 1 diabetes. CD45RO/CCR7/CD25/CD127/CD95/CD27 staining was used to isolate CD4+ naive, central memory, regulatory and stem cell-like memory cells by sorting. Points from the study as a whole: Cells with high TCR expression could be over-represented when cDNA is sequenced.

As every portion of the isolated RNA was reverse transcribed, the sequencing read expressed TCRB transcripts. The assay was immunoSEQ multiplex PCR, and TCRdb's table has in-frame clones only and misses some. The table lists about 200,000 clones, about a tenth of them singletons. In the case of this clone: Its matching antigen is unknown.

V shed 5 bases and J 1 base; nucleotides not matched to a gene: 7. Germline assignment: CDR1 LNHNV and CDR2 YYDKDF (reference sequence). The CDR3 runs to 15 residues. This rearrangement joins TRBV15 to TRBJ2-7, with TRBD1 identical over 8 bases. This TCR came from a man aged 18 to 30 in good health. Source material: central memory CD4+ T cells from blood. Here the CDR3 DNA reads TGTGCCACCAGCGGTAGGACAGGGCTATCCTACGAGCAGTACTTC. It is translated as CATSGRTGLSYEQYF. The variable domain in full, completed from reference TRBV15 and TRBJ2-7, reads DAMVIQNPRYQVTQFGKPVTLSCSQTLNHNVMYWYQQKSSQAPKLLFHYYDKDFNNEADTPDNFQSRRPNTSFCFLDIRSPGLGDTAMYLCATSGRTGLSYEQYFGPGTRLTVT.